Presented here are 30 T cell receptor beta chains from one specimen sequenced in a study of technical replicates of blood from several donors. Only in-frame clones appear in the TCRdb table, and some are missing; sequencing was by immunoSEQ multiplex PCR. The sample consists of some 63,000 clones, just under 90% of them appearing once. Sequenced input: PBMCs. The receptors come from a human donor in good health. Some clones in this sample may be carry-over from other donors' samples.

V usage is TRBV30 and J usage is TRBJ2-7, with D uncertain. The CDR3 sequence is 11 residues long. V shed 2 bases and J shed 3 bases, with 5 bases lying between them. Germline CDR1 is GTSNPN and CDR2 is SVGIG (reference sequence). CDR3 residues: CAWSSSYEQYF. The CDR3 DNA is TGTGCCTGGAGTTCTAGCTACGAGCAGTACTTC.

J is TRBJ2-3 and V is TRBV7-6; TRBD2 agrees at 8 bases. The V gene's germline CDR1 is SGHVS and CDR2 FNYEAQ. The trim removed 7 bases at V and 1 base at J, leaving 4 bases unmatched. CDR3 length equals 14 residues. In nucleotides, the CDR3 is TGTGCCAGCACCAAGCGGGGGCGCACAGATACGCAGTATTTT. Amino acid sequence: CASTKRGRTDTQYF. The full variable domain, completed using reference TRBV7-6 and TRBJ2-3, is GAGVSQSPRYKVTKRGQDVALRCDPISGHVSLYWYRQALGQGPEFLTYFNYEAQQDKSGLPNDRFSAERPEGSISTLTIQRTEQRDSAMYRCASTKRGRTDTQYFGPGTRLTVL.

V is TRBV10-2 and J is TRBJ2-5; 10 nucleotides align to TRBD2. The CDR3 totals 15 residues. Germline assignment: CDR1 WSHSY and CDR2 SAAADI. The J segment lost 5 bases and the V segment lost 2 bases, leaving 5 bases of the junction unmatched. The CDR3: CASSESSGGLETQYF. The CDR3 DNA sequence: TGCGCCAGCAGTGAGAGTAGCGGGGGGCTGGAGACCCAGTACTTC.

This clone was observed a few times. The chain is built from TRBV28 and TRBJ1-1, with TRBD1 matching over 9 bases. The CDR3 loop spans 15 amino acids. The ends lost 5 bases at V and 4 bases at J; junction bases unmatched: 8. Germline-derived CDR1 and CDR2 are MDHEN and SYDVKM. This chain's CDR3 is CASSPGTGRLTEAFF. The CDR3 DNA sequence: TGTGCCAGCAGTCCGGGGACAGGGCGGCTCACTGAAGCTTTCTTT.

This clone was counted a few times. The V call is TRBV4-1, the J call TRBJ2-7, with 7 bases identical to TRBD2. This CDR3 is 15 amino acids long. With V trimmed by 1 base and J by 3 bases, 6 bases remained unmatched. Germline loops: CDR1 MGHRA, CDR2 YSYEKL. CDR3 residues: CASSQVAGANYEQYF. DNA of the CDR3: TGCGCCAGCAGCCAAGTTGCGGGAGCCAACTACGAGCAGTACTTC.

This rearrangement joins TRBV29-1 to TRBJ1-1; D is undetermined. The V gene's germline CDR1 is SQVTM and CDR2 ANQGSEA. V was trimmed by 4 bases and J by 5 bases, leaving 8 bases between them. The CDR3 covers 11 residues. For the CDR3, the DNA is TGCAGCGTTGTTCCGGGGACTGAAGCTTTCTTT. Protein product: CSVVPGTEAFF.

The V gene is TRBV29-1, the J gene TRBJ1-4; TRBD1 agrees at 9 bases. CDR3 size: 16 residues. CDR1 is SQVTM and CDR2 is ANQGSEA in the germline V gene. J was trimmed by 8 bases and V by 1 base; bases with no gene match: 11. Here the CDR3 DNA reads TGCAGCGTTGAAGCGACGGGACAGGGTTATGGAGAAAAACTGTTTTTT. This sequence encodes CSVEATGQGYGEKLFF.

The chain carries TRBV10-3 and TRBJ1-1; D is undetermined. V was trimmed by 3 bases and J by 0 bases, leaving 8 bases between them. This CDR3 contains 14 residues. CDR1 and CDR2 (germline): ENHRY, SYGVKD. DNA of the CDR3: TGTGCCATCAGTGACCGGGGAGTGAACACTGAAGCTTTCTTT. Its translation: CAISDRGVNTEAFF.

This chain joins TRBV7-3 and TRBJ2-1; D call uncertain. The CDR3 covers 13 residues. The V and J ends lost 2 bases and 5 bases respectively, with 7 bases between them. The V gene's germline CDR1 is SGHTA and CDR2 FQGTGA. For the CDR3, the DNA is TGTGCCAGCAGCTTATTTATAAACAATGAGCAGTTCTTC. Protein sequence: CASSLFINNEQFF.

This rearrangement joins TRBV4-3 to TRBJ2-7; TRBD2 might be the D (6 bases). Deletions cut 1 base from V and 4 bases from J, with 11 bases between. This CDR3 has 14 residues. Germline V gene sequence: CDR1 LGHNA, CDR2 YSLEER. The chain's CDR3 is CASSQALAKYEQYF. DNA for the CDR3: TGCGCCAGCAGCCAAGCACTAGCCAAGTACGAGCAGTACTTC.

The gene calls are TRBV4-2 and TRBJ2-1, with 7 bases fitting TRBD2. With V trimmed by 1 base and J by 3 bases, 3 bases remained unmatched. The CDR3 runs to 15 residues. Germline CDR1 reads LGHNA; CDR2 reads YNFKEQ. CDR3 bases: TGTGCCAGCAGCCAAGGGCCGGGAGGCTACAATGAGCAGTTCTTC. Its translation is CASSQGPGGYNEQFF.

The chain has TRBV7-2 and TRBJ2-7; 8 bases fit TRBD2. CDR1 is SGHTA and CDR2 is FQGNSA in the germline V gene. The CDR3 is made up of 14 amino acids. V lost 8 bases and J lost 0; bases outside the gene matches: 6. The CDR3 bases are TGTGCCAGCGCGGGGGGAGGGAACTCCTACGAGCAGTACTTC. Its protein product is CASAGGGNSYEQYF. The complete variable domain, with remaining parts taken from reference TRBV7-2 and TRBJ2-7, reads GAGVSQSPSNKVTEKGKDVELRCDPISGHTALYWYRQSLGQGLEFLIYFQGNSAPDKSGLPSDRFSAERTGGSVSTLTIQRTQQEDSAVYLCASAGGGNSYEQYFGPGTRLTVT.

This chain joins TRBV29-1 and TRBJ1-1, with D tentatively TRBD1 (5 bases). Between the trimmed V and J ends, which lost 6 bases and 1 base, there was a span of 9 bases. The CDR3 spans 12 residues. The germline V gene encodes CDR1 SQVTM and CDR2 ANQGSEA. DNA for the CDR3: TGCAGCGTGCGCACAGGGAACACTGAAGCTTTCTTT. This translates into CSVRTGNTEAFF.

V and J are TRBV30 and TRBJ1-2; D is perhaps TRBD1 (5 bases). V was pared by 3 bases and J by 6 bases, with 14 bases between. The CDR3 spans 13 residues. Germline assignment: CDR1 GTSNPN and CDR2 SVGIG (reference sequence). CDR3 sequence (DNA): TGTGCCTGGAGACTAAGTGGGGCGGATGGCTACACCTTC. It yields the protein CAWRLSGADGYTF.

The chain combines TRBV4-3 with TRBJ2-7; 8 nucleotides align to TRBD1. J gave up 8 bases and V 0 bases, and 9 bases lay outside the gene matches. The CDR3 loop spans 15 amino acids. The germline CDR1 and CDR2 sequences are LGHNA and YSLEER. As DNA, the CDR3 is TGCGCCAGCAGCCAAGATCGTCTCAGGGGGCTCAAGCAGTACTTC. Its protein product is CASSQDRLRGLKQYF.

This chain uses TRBV28 with TRBJ1-2; D perhaps matches TRBD1 (6 bases). Germline-derived CDR1 and CDR2 are MDHEN and SYDVKM. The CDR3 runs to 15 residues. V lost 3 bases and J 3 bases, leaving 14 bases between the germline ends. In DNA form, the CDR3 reads TGTGCCAGCAGTTTCACCAGGGGCTTATACTATGGCTACACCTTC. Translating it yields CASSFTRGLYYGYTF.

The J gene is TRBJ2-2, the V gene TRBV4-3, with D unclear. V was shortened by 2 bases and J by 1 base, with 11 bases between the two germline ends. Germline-derived CDR1 and CDR2 are LGHNA and YSLEER. The CDR3 contains 16 residues. The CDR3 loop reads CASSQYSSGNTGELFF. DNA for the CDR3: TGCGCCAGCAGCCAATACTCGTCGGGGAACACCGGGGAGCTGTTTTTT.

The rearrangement joins TRBV7-2 to TRBJ1-3; tentatively, D is TRBD1 (5 bases). CDR1 and CDR2 (germline): SGHTA, FQGNSA. The CDR3 sequence is 17 residues long. V gave up 1 base and J gave up 1 base, with 14 bases separating them. The CDR3 loop is CASSLVYRRQSGNTIYF. The CDR3 nucleotides are TGTGCCAGCAGCTTAGTGTACAGGCGGCAATCTGGAAACACCATATATTTT.

By sample fraction, this clone is medium-sized. The chain joins TRBV27 to TRBJ2-1; 7 bases are a match to TRBD2. CDR1 is MNHEY, CDR2 SMNVEV, per germline (reference sequence). This CDR3 has 17 amino acids. Trimming at V came to 6 bases and at J to 3 bases, leaving 14 bases not matched to a gene. The CDR3 is CASSQGRKVAGYNEQFF. The CDR3, as DNA: TGTGCCAGCAGCCAAGGGAGGAAGGTAGCGGGCTACAATGAGCAGTTCTTC.

V and J are TRBV6-1 and TRBJ1-1; no clear D gene. The germline V and J ends were trimmed by 8 bases and 0 bases, with 10 bases remaining between them. The V gene's germline CDR1 is MNHNS and CDR2 SASEGT. This CDR3 region has 13 residues. The chain's CDR3 is CASRRDLNTEAFF. Written as DNA, the CDR3 is TGTGCCAGCCGGAGGGATTTGAACACTGAAGCTTTCTTT.

This clone was observed a single time. The rearrangement links TRBV2 to TRBJ1-2, with TRBD1 identical over 7 bases. The CDR3 has 13 amino acids. J lost 4 bases, V lost 6 bases, and 5 bases had no gene match. Looked up from germline, CDR1 is SNHLY and CDR2 is FYNNEI. The CDR3 reads CASSNRGPYGYTF. DNA for the CDR3: TGTGCCAGCAGCAACAGGGGCCCCTATGGCTACACCTTC.

The chain employs TRBV2 and TRBJ2-3; no reliable D call. Per the germline V gene, CDR1 is SNHLY and CDR2 is FYNNEI. Trimming cost V 4 bases and J 11 bases, with 10 bases left between them. The CDR3 length is 11 residues. The CDR3 reads CASSGREVQYF. CDR3 in DNA: TGTGCCAGCAGTGGAAGAGAGGTGCAGTATTTT.

This chain links TRBV12-5 with TRBJ2-7; 8 bases are a match to TRBD1. After removal of 6 bases from V and 7 bases from J, the junction contained 11 bases not matched to a gene. This CDR3 comprises 14 residues. Germline V gene data show CDR1 as LGHNT and CDR2 as FRNRAP. As DNA, the CDR3 is TGTGCTAGTGGCTTCGGACAGGGTTTGAGAGAGCAGTACTTC. Its translation is CASGFGQGLREQYF.

In the case of this clone: One end of the junction is discordant with germline, which a read error may explain. Here the CDR3 reads CASSMAGTSGGSTMNF. The DNA of the CDR3 is TGCGCCAGCAGCATGGCCGGGACTAGCGGGGGGTCTACTATGAACTTC. The chain uses TRBV5-1 and TRBJ2-5, with 15 bases that match TRBD2. The CDR3 totals 16 residues. Germline CDR1 is SGHRS and CDR2 is YFSETQ.

The rearrangement joins TRBV6-1 to TRBJ1-2; D is undetermined. This CDR3 comprises 11 residues. Trimming took 4 bases from V and 7 from J, leaving 7 bases between them. CDR1 and CDR2 from the germline V gene are MNHNS and SASEGT. The CDR3 DNA follows: TGTGCCAGCAGTGCCGGCGGTGGCTACACCTTC. Amino acid sequence: CASSAGGGYTF.

This chain joins TRBV6-5 and TRBJ1-2; possible D gene TRBD1, 6 bases. Germline assignment: CDR1 MNHEY and CDR2 SVGAGI. Trimming took 5 bases from V and 3 from J, leaving 10 bases between them. There are 13 residues in the CDR3. The CDR3 region is CASSPYRDYGYTF. Here the CDR3 DNA reads TGTGCCAGCAGTCCCTACAGGGACTATGGCTACACCTTC.

The chain joins TRBV5-4 to TRBJ2-1, with 9 bases aligning to TRBD2. Trimming at V came to 4 bases and at J to 8 bases, leaving 10 bases not matched to a gene. The CDR3 spans 15 residues. Germline V gives CDR1 SGHNT, CDR2 YYREEE (reference sequence). This CDR3 is CASSPPGTSRDEQFF. The DNA for the CDR3 is TGTGCCAGCAGCCCTCCCGGGACTAGCAGGGATGAGCAGTTCTTC.

The chain employs TRBV10-3 and TRBJ1-5, with 8 bases identical to TRBD1. The CDR3 is 12 amino acids. V shed 10 bases, J shed 7 bases, and the junction held 6 bases outside the gene matches. The germline V gene has CDR1 ENHRY and CDR2 SYGVKD. For the CDR3, the DNA is TGTGCCAACGGACAGGGCGGGCAGCCCCAGCATTTT. It specifies CANGQGGQPQHF.

The V gene is TRBV2, the J gene TRBJ1-5; D is undetermined. The CDR3 spans 13 residues. The germline V gene has CDR1 SNHLY and CDR2 FYNNEI. V lost 3 bases to trimming and J lost 5 bases, with 8 bases between them. CDR3 loop: CASSEKGDQPQHF. CDR3 nucleotide sequence: TGTGCCAGCAGTGAGAAGGGAGATCAGCCCCAGCATTTT.

The rearrangement joins TRBV7-8 to TRBJ1-1, with D maybe TRBD1 (6 bases). Germline V lookup: CDR1 SGHVS, CDR2 FQNEAQ. Trimming removed 5 bases from V and 1 base from J, with 8 bases in between. CDR3 size: 13 residues. CDR3 nucleotides: TGTGCCAGCAGCAAGGACAGGAACACTGAAGCTTTCTTT. Translation: CASSKDRNTEAFF.